The next 23 T cell receptor beta chains were all read from a single sample in a study of blood T cells in healthy people across ages. Combining a sample-barcoded 5' primer with a J-beta primer mix, a second PCR ran for roughly 7 to 11 cycles. Each CDR3 protein is one row after TCRdb ran MiXCR on the 5' RACE reads. The sample shows 700,000 or so distinct CDR3 sequences, about 24% of them seen only once. The source material was blood. The receptors originated from a man in his sixties or seventies in good health.

The V call is TRBV4-3, the J call TRBJ2-5; unclear D gene. Per the germline V gene, CDR1 is LGHNA and CDR2 is YSLEER. This CDR3 has 17 residues. The V and J ends lost 0 bases and 2 bases respectively, with 16 bases between them. The CDR3 region is CASSQEVGNRLQETQYF. CDR3 coding DNA: TGCGCCAGCAGCCAAGAAGTAGGAAATCGGCTACAAGAGACCCAGTACTTC.

Concerning this clonotype itself: A read error is possible here, since a much larger clone lies one base away. The chain uses TRBV11-3 and TRBJ2-1; D might be TRBD1 (5 bases). The J call may be mistaken, given a closer DNA end match to TRBJ2-5. Germline values: CDR1 SGHNT, CDR2 YENEEA. CDR3 size: 13 residues. The CDR3 DNA sequence: TGTACCAGCAGCCCCGGCAGGGTCGAGACCCAGTACTTC. Protein: CTSSPGRVETQYF.

This chain links TRBV29-1 with TRBJ1-2; TRBD1 aligns across 9 bases. This CDR3 spans 13 amino acids. Germline lookup yields CDR1 SQVTM and CDR2 ANQGSEA. V lost 3 bases and J lost 7; bases outside the gene matches: 6. The CDR3 loop is CSVDGGQGFGYTF. CDR3 DNA: TGCAGCGTTGATGGGGGACAGGGCTTTGGCTACACCTTC.

This chain links TRBV5-1 with TRBJ2-7; D is undetermined. Trimming took 5 bases from V and 3 from J, leaving 12 bases between them. The V gene's germline CDR1 is SGHRS and CDR2 YFSETQ. The CDR3 covers 13 residues. The CDR3 DNA sequence: TGCGCCAGCAGTTCAACAGTGGACTACGAGCAGTACTTC. Translated, it gives CASSSTVDYEQYF.

The V and J genes are TRBV12-3 or TRBV12-4 and TRBJ2-4; 7 bases are a match to TRBD2. The CDR3 sequence is 15 residues long. V lost 1 base, J lost 6 bases, and 6 bases stayed unmatched. CDR3 loop: CASSLDRGEGNIQYF. The CDR3 nucleotides are TGTGCCAGCAGTTTAGATCGAGGGGAGGGAAACATTCAGTACTTC.

The J gene is TRBJ2-2, the V gene TRBV5-1; 16 nucleotides align to TRBD2. V lost 2 bases, J lost 0 bases, and 4 bases stayed unmatched. This CDR3 comprises 19 residues. Germline lookup yields CDR1 SGHRS and CDR2 YFSETQ. This CDR3 is CASSFTGLAGGPNTGELFF. The CDR3, as DNA: TGCGCCAGCAGCTTCACGGGACTAGCGGGAGGGCCGAACACCGGGGAGCTGTTTTTT. Supplemented by reference TRBV5-1 and TRBJ2-2, the full variable domain reads KAGVTQTPRYLIKTRGQQVTLSCSPISGHRSVSWYQQTPGQGLQFLFEYFSETQRNKGNFPGRFSGRQFSNSRSEMNVSTLELGDSALYLCASSFTGLAGGPNTGELFFGEGSRLTVL.

The chain recombines TRBV20-1 with TRBJ2-5; 9 bases align to TRBD2. V gave up 3 bases and J gave up 6 bases; unmatched junction bases: 8. CDR1 is DFQATT and CDR2 is SNEGSKA in the germline V gene (reference sequence). The CDR3 has 14 residues. CDR3 loop: CSASGSGRGQTQYF. CDR3 nucleotides: TGCAGTGCTAGCGGTAGCGGGAGAGGTCAGACCCAGTACTTC.

A single count supports this clonotype. The chain uses TRBV5-1 and TRBJ2-3, with TRBD2 matching 8 bases. Per germline, CDR1 SGHRS and CDR2 YFSETQ. The CDR3 totals 19 residues. Trimming removed 4 bases from V and 4 bases from J; junction bases left unmatched: 20. This CDR3 is CASSMEPAGVLRIPDTQYF. In nucleotides, the CDR3 is TGCGCCAGCAGCATGGAACCAGCGGGAGTCCTGCGCATTCCAGATACGCAGTATTTT.

CDR3 in DNA: TGTGCCATCAGTGTAACAGGGGGAGACACCGGGGAGCTGTTTTTT. Translated: CAISVTGGDTGELFF. The chain recombines TRBV10-3 with TRBJ2-2, with 8 bases aligning to TRBD1. Per germline, CDR1 ENHRY and CDR2 SYGVKD. This CDR3 has 15 residues. V trimming: 4 bases; J trimming: 3 bases; junction bases outside the gene matches: 4.

The sample holds many counts of this clonotype. The rearrangement joins TRBV11-2 to TRBJ2-3; tentatively, D is TRBD1 (5 bases). The germline V gene has CDR1 SGHAT and CDR2 FQNNGV. The CDR3 extends over 14 amino acids. With 5 bases removed from V and 3 bases from J, the gap between germline ends came to 12 bases. CDR3 sequence reads: CASSKRQGTDTQYF. The CDR3 nucleotides are TGTGCCAGCAGCAAAAGGCAGGGTACAGATACGCAGTATTTT. The complete variable domain, with remaining parts taken from reference TRBV11-2 and TRBJ2-3, reads EAGVAQSPRYKIIEKRQSVAFWCNPISGHATLYWYQQILGQGPKLLIQFQNNGVVDDSQLPKDRFSAERLKGVDSTLKIQPAKLEDSAVYLCASSKRQGTDTQYFGPGTRLTVL.

The chain joins TRBV18 to TRBJ2-3, with D perhaps matching TRBD2 (5 bases). V gave up 4 bases and J gave up 4 bases, with 15 bases separating them. CDR3 length: 15 residues. CDR1 is KGHSH, CDR2 LQKENI, per germline. The CDR3 is CASSRYGCGSDTQYF. The CDR3 DNA follows: TGTGCCAGCTCACGCTATGGCTGCGGGTCAGATACGCAGTATTTT.

The chain couples TRBV14 to TRBJ2-4; D perhaps matches TRBD1 (5 bases). Germline values: CDR1 SGHDN, CDR2 FVKESK. V was pared by 5 bases and J by 4 bases, with 12 bases between. This CDR3 is built from 14 residues. CDR3 nucleotide sequence: TGTGCCAGCAGCAGTCGGACAACGAAAAACATTCAGTACTTC. It yields the protein CASSSRTTKNIQYF.

The rearrangement links TRBV28 to TRBJ1-5; D gene ambiguous. CDR3 length equals 15 residues. Germline V gives CDR1 MDHEN, CDR2 SYDVKM. Trimming stripped 5 bases from V and 1 base from J, with 12 bases between. The CDR3 sequence: CASSPMGGSNQPQHF. As DNA, the CDR3 is TGTGCCAGCAGTCCCATGGGAGGAAGCAATCAGCCCCAGCATTTT.

The V call is TRBV5-1, the J call TRBJ1-2, with a weak D call TRBD1 (6 bases). This CDR3 has 15 amino acids. Between the trimmed V and J ends, which lost 4 bases and 1 base, there was a span of 14 bases. CDR1 and CDR2 from the germline V gene are SGHRS and YFSETQ. DNA for the CDR3: TGCGCCAGCAGCCACGGGACACCGGGTAACTATGGCTACACCTTC. Protein product: CASSHGTPGNYGYTF.

This clonotype was detected ten times or more. The rearrangement joins TRBV5-1 to TRBJ1-1, with D unresolved. Trimming stripped 3 bases from V and 0 bases from J, with 9 bases between. Germline values: CDR1 SGHRS, CDR2 YFSETQ. This CDR3 has 14 residues. The CDR3 here is CASSSEIVNTEAFF. The CDR3 DNA follows: TGCGCCAGCAGCTCAGAAATAGTGAACACTGAAGCTTTCTTT.

This clonotype was seen repeatedly, ten times or more. CDR3 residues: CASSRRGIQDIQYF. In nucleotides, the CDR3 is TGTGCCAGCAGCCGGCGAGGGATTCAGGACATTCAGTACTTC. V is TRBV6-5 and J is TRBJ2-4, with D maybe TRBD2 (5 bases). This CDR3 comprises 14 residues. Trimming pared 6 bases from V and 8 bases from J, leaving 17 bases between. The germline CDR1 and CDR2 sequences are MNHEY and SVGAGI.

This clonotype was seen at least ten times. The chain is built from TRBV7-6 and TRBJ2-3, with D uncertain. V was shortened by 5 bases and J by 8 bases, with 14 bases between the two germline ends. The V gene's germline CDR1 is SGHVS and CDR2 FNYEAQ. This CDR3 has 13 residues. CDR3 amino acids: CASSPRYMGTQYF. DNA of the CDR3: TGTGCCAGCAGCCCGCGATATATGGGTACGCAGTATTTT.

The V gene is TRBV6-2 or TRBV6-3, the J gene TRBJ2-7, with 14 bases fitting TRBD2. Germline lookup yields CDR1 MNHEY and CDR2 SVGEGT. The CDR3 loop spans 16 amino acids. Trimming took 6 bases from V and 3 from J; bases not matched to a gene: 7. The CDR3 DNA reads as TGTGCCAGCAGCCATGGGACTAGCGGGAGTTTCTACGAGCAGTACGTC. This gives the protein CASSHGTSGSFYEQYV.

This clonotype was counted only a few times. This sequence joins TRBV12-3 or TRBV12-4 and TRBJ2-7, with D tentatively TRBD2 (6 bases). With 4 bases removed from V and 6 bases from J, the gap between germline ends came to 7 bases. The CDR3 is made up of 11 amino acids. CDR3 bases: TGTGCCAGCAGTTGGAGGGGCGAGCAGTACTTC. Protein: CASSWRGEQYF.

V and J are TRBV12-3 or TRBV12-4 and TRBJ2-5; 10 positions match TRBD2. Trimming removed 5 bases from V and 5 bases from J; junction bases left unmatched: 5. The CDR3 length is 14 residues. This CDR3 reads CASSPERGGETQYF. CDR3 bases: TGTGCCAGCAGTCCCGAGCGGGGGGGGGAGACCCAGTACTTC.

V gene TRBV7-3 combines with J gene TRBJ2-3; no clear D. The germline V and J ends were trimmed by 4 bases and 5 bases, with 10 bases remaining between them. CDR1 is SGHTA and CDR2 is FQGTGA in the germline V gene. CDR3 size: 13 residues. The DNA of the CDR3 is TGTGCCAGCAGCTCCCCTGGGTTAGATACGCAGTATTTT. It encodes CASSSPGLDTQYF.

This clonotype showed up just a few times. The chain carries TRBV6-1 and TRBJ1-2, with 9 bases that match TRBD1. The CDR3 contains 15 residues. Per germline, CDR1 MNHNS and CDR2 SASEGT. Trimming cost V 4 bases and J 5 bases; bases outside gene matches: 8. In DNA form, the CDR3 reads TGTGCCAGCAGTGCCAGAGGGGGACAGGGTTATGGCTACACCTTC. This encodes CASSARGGQGYGYTF.

This chain links TRBV13 with TRBJ2-5, with 9 bases lining up with TRBD1. V lost 3 bases, J lost 5 bases, and 7 bases stayed unmatched. This CDR3 has 15 amino acids. Germline V CDR1 and CDR2: PRHDT, FYEKMQ (reference sequence). The CDR3 sequence: CASSFGTGRGETQYF. CDR3 DNA: TGTGCCAGCAGCTTTGGGACAGGGAGAGGGGAGACCCAGTACTTC. Looking up the rest from reference TRBV13 and TRBJ2-5 gives the full variable domain: AAGVIQSPRHLIKEKRETATLKCYPIPRHDTVYWYQQGPGQDPQFLISFYEKMQSDKGSIPDRFSAQQFSDYHSELNMSSLELGDSALYFCASSFGTGRGETQYFGPGTRLLVL.